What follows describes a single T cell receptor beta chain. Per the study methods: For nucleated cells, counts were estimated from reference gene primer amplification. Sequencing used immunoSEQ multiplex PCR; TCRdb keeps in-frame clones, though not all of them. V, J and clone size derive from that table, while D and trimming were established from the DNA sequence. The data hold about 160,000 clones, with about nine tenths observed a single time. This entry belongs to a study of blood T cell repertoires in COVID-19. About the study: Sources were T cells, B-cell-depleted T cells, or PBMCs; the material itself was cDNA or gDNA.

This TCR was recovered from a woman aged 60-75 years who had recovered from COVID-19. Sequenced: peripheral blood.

CDR3 loop: CASSYSGQPETQYF. The CDR3 DNA reads as TGTGCCAGCAGTTATTCAGGACAGCCAGAGACCCAGTACTTC. The rearrangement uses TRBV6-5 and TRBJ2-5; D is possibly TRBD1 (6 bases). The V gene's germline CDR1 is MNHEY and CDR2 SVGAGI. CDR3 length: 14 amino acids. V lost 3 bases and J lost 4, with 12 bases in between.